This TCR beta chain was captured in a study of T cell responses to AZD1222 COVID-19 vaccine. Trimming stripped 1 base from V and 8 bases from J, with 11 bases between. The length of the CDR3 is 12 residues. Germline V lookup: CDR1 GTSNPN, CDR2 SVGIG (reference sequence). Generated by immunoSEQ multiplex PCR, the TCRdb table keeps only in-frame clones and is missing some. Altogether about 110,000 clones are present, over 75% being singletons, with the ten largest covering about 4.5%. The count of this clone is one. This TCR was sampled from an adult who received the AZD1222 COVID-19 vaccine. Specimen: peripheral blood, collected 28 days after the second AZD1222 dose. This chain links TRBV30 with TRBJ1-2, with D maybe TRBD1 (5 bases). The CDR3 loop is CAWSGGSRGYTF. For the CDR3, the DNA is TGTGCCTGGAGTGGGGGCTCCCGGGGCTACACCTTC.